Listed below are T cell receptor beta chains from one sample, sequenced in a study of response to subunit inactivated influenza vaccine. Each CDR3 protein gets one entry after TCRdb re-called the RT-PCR reads with MiXCR. The table includes just over 300,000 distinct CDR3 sequences, 21% detected once. Source: PBMCs from blood, taken less than 22 months after vaccination. The receptors come from a man aged 50-75 years who received an inactivated influenza vaccine. CDR3s include the opening cysteine and the closing phenylalanine or tryptophan. Each record gives: D gene, clone size, V gene, J gene, CDR3 protein, CDR3 DNA. D genes are given only for firm matches. Clone size appears in some rows only: once, few, many, or a class for an expanded clone.

D: TRBD1; size: few; V: TRBV27; J: TRBJ1-5; CDR3: CASSPTGFSQPQHF; DNA: TGTGCCAGCAGTCCGACAGGGTTCAGTCAGCCCCAGCATTTT
D: TRBD2; size: few; V: TRBV20-1; J: TRBJ2-7; CDR3: CSARAGLAGEYEQYF; DNA: TGCAGTGCTAGGGCGGGACTAGCGGGGGAATACGAGCAGTACTTC
D: -; size: few; V: TRBV27; J: TRBJ2-2; CDR3: CASSIRGGELFF; DNA: TGTGCCAGCAGCATCCGGGGAGGGGAGCTGTTTTTT
D: -; size: -; V: TRBV12-3/TRBV12-4; J: TRBJ2-7; CDR3: CASSRTVNPYEQYF; DNA: TGTGCCAGCAGTCGGACAGTCAATCCCTACGAGCAGTACTTC
D: -; size: -; V: TRBV28; J: TRBJ1-2; CDR3: CASSFGVKANYGYTF; DNA: TGTGCCAGCAGTTTTGGGGTTAAAGCTAACTATGGCTACACCTTC
D: TRBD1; size: -; V: TRBV9; J: TRBJ1-1; CDR3: CASSVDAGQVHTEAFF; DNA: TGTGCCAGCAGCGTAGACGCCGGACAGGTGCACACTGAAGCTTTCTTT
D: -; size: few; V: TRBV7-2; J: TRBJ2-1; CDR3: CASSFSGMLNEQFF; DNA: TGTGCCAGCAGCTTTTCCGGGATGCTCAATGAGCAGTTCTTC
D: TRBD2; size: once; V: TRBV4-1; J: TRBJ2-2; CDR3: CASSPKLLAAGELFF; DNA: TGCGCCAGCAGTCCGAAACTCCTAGCGGCCGGGGAGCTGTTTTTT
D: -; size: -; V: TRBV4-2; J: TRBJ2-3; CDR3: CASSQESFLLTDTQYF; DNA: TGTGCCAGCAGCCAAGAATCCTTCCTCCTCACAGATACGCAGTATTTT
D: TRBD1; size: -; V: TRBV28; J: TRBJ1-2; CDR3: CASSSPKLTGVGYGYTF; DNA: TGTGCCAGCAGTTCTCCCAAACTCACAGGGGTGGGCTATGGCTACACCTTC
D: -; size: few; V: TRBV15; J: TRBJ2-4; CDR3: CATSRAGVAKNIQYF; DNA: TGTGCCACCAGCAGAGCAGGCGTAGCCAAAAACATTCAGTACTTC
D: -; size: few; V: TRBV18; J: TRBJ1-4; CDR3: CASSPGAQANEKLFF; DNA: TGTGCCAGCTCACCAGGGGCTCAGGCTAATGAAAAACTGTTTTTT
D: TRBD1; size: -; V: TRBV7-8; J: TRBJ2-7; CDR3: CASSPQGVGSYEQYF; DNA: TGTGCCAGCAGCCCACAGGGGGTAGGCTCCTACGAGCAGTACTTC
D: TRBD2; size: many; V: TRBV7-6; J: TRBJ2-2; CDR3: CASSLESGTSRNTGELFF; DNA: TGTGCCAGCAGCTTAGAATCCGGGACTAGTAGGAACACCGGGGAGCTGTTTTTT
D: -; size: many; V: TRBV4-3; J: TRBJ1-1; CDR3: CASSQDSGNTEAFF; DNA: TGCGCCAGCAGCCAAGATTCGGGAAACACTGAAGCTTTCTTT
D: -; size: few; V: TRBV5-6; J: TRBJ1-2; CDR3: CASSHGNSNYGYTF; DNA: TGTGCCAGCAGCCACGGGAATTCAAACTATGGCTACACCTTC
D: TRBD1; size: -; V: TRBV30; J: TRBJ1-3; CDR3: CAWSGRQGSSGNTIYF; DNA: TGTGCCTGGAGTGGGAGACAGGGGAGCTCTGGAAACACCATATATTTT
D: -; size: -; V: TRBV12-3/TRBV12-4; J: TRBJ1-1; CDR3: CASSLAQGRNTEAFF; DNA: TGTGCCAGCAGTTTAGCCCAGGGTCGGAACACTGAAGCTTTCTTT
D: TRBD1; size: few; V: TRBV27; J: TRBJ2-3; CDR3: CASSFSGTGADTQYF; DNA: TGTGCCAGCAGTTTCTCCGGGACAGGGGCCGATACGCAGTATTTT
D: -; size: -; V: TRBV7-2; J: TRBJ2-7; CDR3: CASSRPERSYSSYEQYF; DNA: TGTGCCAGCAGTCGACCCGAGAGAAGCTATAGCTCCTACGAGCAGTACTTC
D: -; size: few; V: TRBV6-5; J: TRBJ1-2; CDR3: CASSYPGSYGYTF; DNA: TGTGCCAGCAGTTATCCCGGGTCCTATGGCTACACCTTC
D: TRBD2; size: -; V: TRBV7-8; J: TRBJ2-7; CDR3: CASSSRLAGYEQYF; DNA: TGTGCCAGCAGCTCGCGACTAGCGGGCTACGAGCAGTACTTC
D: -; size: many; V: TRBV5-4; J: TRBJ2-7; CDR3: CASSSSSYEQYF; DNA: TGTGCCAGCAGCTCCAGCTCCTACGAGCAGTACTTC
D: -; size: few; V: TRBV30; J: TRBJ2-3; CDR3: CAWSVGQRADTQYF; DNA: TGTGCCTGGAGTGTAGGCCAGAGGGCAGATACGCAGTATTTT
D: -; size: -; V: TRBV12-3/TRBV12-4; J: TRBJ1-5; CDR3: CASSPGINSNQPQHF; DNA: TGTGCCAGCAGCCCCGGGATCAATAGCAATCAGCCCCAGCATTTT
D: TRBD1; size: -; V: TRBV12-3/TRBV12-4; J: TRBJ2-3; CDR3: CASSLPPGQGKSDTQYF; DNA: TGTGCCAGCAGCCTTCCCCCGGGACAGGGTAAATCAGATACGCAGTATTTT
D: TRBD1; size: few; V: TRBV20-1; J: TRBJ2-1; CDR3: CSTNRGYNEQFF; DNA: TGCAGTACAAACAGGGGTTACAATGAGCAGTTCTTC
D: TRBD2; size: once; V: TRBV25-1; J: TRBJ2-1; CDR3: CASSRTSGSTDEQFF; DNA: TGTGCCAGCAGTAGGACTAGCGGGAGTACCGATGAGCAGTTCTTC
D: -; size: -; V: TRBV4-1; J: TRBJ2-1; CDR3: CASSQVGRRNEQFF; DNA: TGCGCCAGCAGCCAAGTCGGCAGGCGAAATGAGCAGTTCTTC
D: -; size: -; V: TRBV12-3/TRBV12-4; J: TRBJ1-3; CDR3: CASSLPGTSSGNTIYF; DNA: TGTGCCAGCAGTTTGCCCGGGACAAGCTCTGGAAACACCATATATTTT
D: -; size: -; V: TRBV29-1; J: TRBJ1-2; CDR3: CSVSPQGSGYGYTF; DNA: TGCAGCGTTTCACCTCAGGGGAGTGGCTATGGCTACACCTTC
D: TRBD1; size: -; V: TRBV5-1; J: TRBJ1-1; CDR3: CASSSGQGVLMNTEAFF; DNA: TGCGCCAGCAGCTCGGGACAGGGGGTACTAATGAACACTGAAGCTTTCTTT
D: -; size: -; V: TRBV2; J: TRBJ1-2; CDR3: CASTQREGYTF; DNA: TGTGCCAGCACCCAACGGGAAGGCTACACCTTC
D: -; size: few; V: TRBV4-2; J: TRBJ1-1; CDR3: CASSQDKGSEAFF; DNA: TGTGCCAGCAGCCAAGATAAAGGATCAGAAGCTTTCTTT
D: TRBD2; size: -; V: TRBV7-3; J: TRBJ2-3; CDR3: CASSLTTLAETSTDTQYF; DNA: TGTGCCAGCAGCTTAACCACCCTAGCGGAGACCTCCACAGATACGCAGTATTTT
D: -; size: few; V: TRBV4-3; J: TRBJ1-1; CDR3: CASSQGRRELGFAFF; DNA: TGCGCCAGCAGCCAAGGTCGACGGGAACTTGGGTTTGCTTTCTTT
D: -; size: few; V: TRBV12-3/TRBV12-4; J: TRBJ2-7; CDR3: CASSLSHEQYF; DNA: TGTGCCAGCAGTTTAAGCCACGAGCAGTACTTC
D: TRBD2; size: many; V: TRBV5-1; J: TRBJ2-3; CDR3: CASSLPAGGTDTQYF; DNA: TGCGCCAGCAGCTTGCCGGCGGGAGGCACAGATACGCAGTATTTT
D: -; size: -; V: TRBV5-6; J: TRBJ2-3; CDR3: CASSLNGGARTDTQYF; DNA: TGTGCCAGCAGCTTGAATGGGGGGGCGCGCACAGATACGCAGTATTTT
D: TRBD1; size: many; V: TRBV28; J: TRBJ2-7; CDR3: CASSSRGTGNYEQYF; DNA: TGTGCCAGCAGTTCCCGGGGGACAGGGAACTACGAGCAGTACTTC
D: TRBD1; size: many; V: TRBV20-1; J: TRBJ1-5; CDR3: CSARESGQVLNQPQHF; DNA: TGCAGTGCTAGAGAGTCGGGACAGGTCCTCAATCAGCCCCAGCATTTT
D: -; size: -; V: TRBV3-1; J: TRBJ2-1; CDR3: CASGVADLSYNEQFF; DNA: TGTGCCAGCGGTGTCGCGGACCTCTCCTACAATGAGCAGTTCTTC
D: -; size: few; V: TRBV4-1; J: TRBJ1-1; CDR3: CASSHHQAEAFF; DNA: TGCGCCAGCAGCCATCATCAGGCTGAAGCTTTCTTT